The clone carrying this T cell receptor beta chain was recorded once. Antigen: not known. In the ViraFEST assay, antigen-specific CD4+ clonotypes were identified by expansion after peptide-pool stimulation. The culture ran for approximately 11 days before CD4+ T cells were isolated. The person had a PCR-confirmed SARS-CoV-2 infection during March to December 2020. The sample comes from a study of vaccination effects on CD4 cells after COVID-19. Study background: Sample collection from a couple of convalescent patients occurred 16 days and one week before vaccination. Study-level findings and limits: Marked contraction was observed in infection-induced and vaccine-induced clones late after vaccination. Missing from the study were early post-infection timepoints, and its convalescent patients were few. The study found that post-vaccine spike-reactive clones in convalescents were mainly new vaccine-induced clones.

The CDR3 has 13 residues. Per germline, CDR1 SGHRS and CDR2 YFSETQ. V was shortened by 4 bases and J by 4 bases, with 11 bases between the two germline ends. Assay used: immunoSEQ multiplex PCR; TCRdb lists only in-frame clones, some missing. Of more than 20,000 clones in the sample, 69% were seen once. The chain couples TRBV5-1 to TRBJ2-5; D not resolved. Sequenced here: CD4+ T cells from PBMCs cultured with SARS-CoV-2 spike peptides, sampled before COVID-19 vaccination. The TCR originated in a human donor who had a prior SARS-CoV-2 infection. This CDR3 reads CASSGDALETQYF. In nucleotides, the CDR3 is TGCGCCAGCAGCGGAGACGCGTTAGAGACCCAGTACTTC. Full variable domain (rest looked up from reference TRBV5-1 and TRBJ2-5): KAGVTQTPRYLIKTRGQQVTLSCSPISGHRSVSWYQQTPGQGLQFLFEYFSETQRNKGNFPGRFSGRQFSNSRSEMNVSTLELGDSALYLCASSGDALETQYFGPGTRLLVL.